The 7 T cell receptor beta chains below all came from one sample that was sequenced in a study of early T cells in non-severe SARS-CoV-2 infection. Using its own MiXCR run on the 5' RACE reads, TCRdb lists one record per CDR3 protein. The sample has 50,000 to 60,000 distinct CDR3 sequences; 11% are singletons. Specimen: whole blood. These receptors originate from an adult who was a healthcare worker with PCR-confirmed SARS-CoV-2 infection or an uninfected control (not recorded which).

This clonotype came up many times. The CDR3, as DNA: TGTGCCAGCAGCTTATTAAGGTCGGACCGACTCATAAGAAGTACCACTGAAGCTTTCTTT. This codes for CASSLLRSDRLIRSTTEAFF. The chain combines TRBV11-2 with TRBJ1-1; the D is unclear. Trimming removed 2 bases at V and 4 bases at J, with 29 bases between. Germline CDR1 is SGHAT and CDR2 is FQNNGV. This CDR3 has 20 amino acids.

This clonotype was found a few times. V usage is TRBV6-5 and J usage is TRBJ1-6; D unresolved. The germline V gene has CDR1 MNHEY and CDR2 SVGAGI. V gave up 0 bases and J gave up 10 bases, with 13 bases separating them. CDR3 length: 15 residues. The CDR3: CASSYSVREKSPLHF. The CDR3 DNA reads as TGTGCCAGCAGTTACTCTGTGCGGGAAAAGTCACCCCTCCACTTT.

V gene TRBV5-1 combines with J gene TRBJ2-1; D call uncertain. Germline assignment: CDR1 SGHRS and CDR2 YFSETQ. The V end lost 0 bases, the J end lost 5 bases, and 9 bases lay between the germline ends. The CDR3 spans 14 residues. The CDR3 DNA reads TGCGCCAGCAGCTTGGAGCGTTCGGACAATGAGCAGTTCTTC. Translated, it gives CASSLERSDNEQFF. Combining the CDR3 with reference TRBV5-1 and TRBJ2-1 gives the whole variable domain KAGVTQTPRYLIKTRGQQVTLSCSPISGHRSVSWYQQTPGQGLQFLFEYFSETQRNKGNFPGRFSGRQFSNSRSEMNVSTLELGDSALYLCASSLERSDNEQFFGPGTRLTVL.

This clonotype has more than one count but fewer than ten. This chain joins TRBV5-1 and TRBJ2-5, with TRBD1 matching over 7 bases. This CDR3 has 14 amino acids. Germline CDR1 and CDR2: SGHRS and YFSETQ. V trimming: 5 bases; J trimming: 1 base; junction bases outside the gene matches: 5. CDR3 sequence (DNA): TGCGCCAGCAGATCGGGACAGATCCAAGAGACCCAGTACTTC. Translation gives CASRSGQIQETQYF.

This chain connects TRBV28 to TRBJ2-1, with TRBD2 matching over 10 bases. V shed 6 bases, J shed 1 base, and the junction held 6 bases outside the gene matches. This CDR3 spans 16 amino acids. Germline V lookup: CDR1 MDHEN, CDR2 SYDVKM. The CDR3 region has the DNA TGTGCCAGCAGCCGTACTAGCGGGGTGTCCTACAATGAGCAGTTCTTC. Protein sequence: CASSRTSGVSYNEQFF.

This clonotype was detected ten times or more. The rearrangement uses TRBV29-1 and TRBJ2-3; D unresolved. V lost 5 bases, J lost 4 bases, and 4 bases lay in between. Germline V gives CDR1 SQVTM, CDR2 ANQGSEA. The CDR3 totals 10 residues. The chain's CDR3 is CSVLADTQYF. In nucleotides, the CDR3 is TGCAGCGTTCTCGCAGATACGCAGTATTTT.

This clonotype was observed a handful of times. The V gene is TRBV6-4, the J gene TRBJ2-7; D tentatively reads TRBD1 or TRBD2 (5 bases each). Between the trimmed V and J ends, which lost 3 bases and 5 bases, there was a span of 11 bases. There are 13 residues in the CDR3. The germline V gene has CDR1 MRHNA and CDR2 SNTAGT. The CDR3 protein is CASSEGRGDEQYF. The CDR3 DNA reads as TGTGCCAGCAGTGAGGGTCGAGGGGACGAGCAGTACTTC.